This entry lists 32 T cell receptor beta chains sequenced from one sample in a study of T cells in Graves' hyperthyroidism and ophthalmopathy. Researchers took RNA transcripts and amplified the TCR beta CDR3 regions from them. First-round RT-PCR with HTBI primers amplified the TCR CDR3 region. In TCRdb, the multiplex PCR reads were re-called with MiXCR into one record per CDR3 protein. The sample has about half a million distinct CDR3 sequences, about 16% seen once. Sequenced input: blood. All receptors derive from a woman in her 30s with Graves' ophthalmopathy.

This clonotype showed up many times. Sequence at one end of the junction differs from germline and may be a read error. This rearrangement joins TRBV18 to TRBJ2-5; D gene uncertain. The CDR3 loop spans 14 amino acids. CDR1 and CDR2 (germline): KGHSH, LQKENI. The chain's CDR3 is CTSSPRAAQETQYF. In nucleotides, the CDR3 is TGTACCAGCTCACCAAGGGCCGCCCAAGAGACCCAGTACTTC.

This clonotype appeared many times. The chain is built from TRBV6-2 or TRBV6-3 and TRBJ1-5, with no clear D. The ends were cut back, 0 bases at V and 4 bases at J, with 13 bases in the middle. CDR3 length equals 16 residues. Germline V CDR1 and CDR2: MNHEY, SVGEGT. CDR3 sequence: CASSYSRATGNQPQHF. CDR3 nucleotide sequence: TGTGCCAGCAGTTACTCCAGAGCTACCGGAAATCAGCCCCAGCATTTT.

The chain recombines TRBV28 with TRBJ2-7, with 9 bases identical to TRBD2. The germline V gene has CDR1 MDHEN and CDR2 SYDVKM. With 4 bases clipped from V and 1 base from J, the junction kept 8 bases outside the gene matches. This CDR3 has 16 amino acids. The CDR3 DNA follows: TGTGCCAGCAGTTGGGCGGGGGGGGGGACTTCCTACGAGCAGTACTTC. It codes for CASSWAGGGTSYEQYF.

This clonotype was counted at least ten times. The chain couples TRBV3-1 to TRBJ2-7, with no clear D. Germline V lookup: CDR1 LGHDT, CDR2 YNNKEL (reference sequence). Trimming pared 3 bases from V and 2 bases from J, leaving 8 bases between. The CDR3 is made up of 13 amino acids. CDR3 sequence (DNA): TGTGCCAGCAGCCACTCAGACACCTACGAGCAGTACTTC. Protein product: CASSHSDTYEQYF.

This sequence joins TRBV7-2 and TRBJ2-7; the match to TRBD2 covers 15 bases. CDR3 length: 15 amino acids. The germline V gene encodes CDR1 SGHTA and CDR2 FQGNSA. J gave up 1 base and V 8 bases, and 3 bases lay outside the gene matches. The CDR3 protein is CASGLAGGPSYEQYF. The DNA of the CDR3 is TGTGCCAGCGGACTAGCGGGAGGGCCATCCTACGAGCAGTACTTC.

This clonotype was counted many times. The CDR3 bases are TGCAGTGCTAGAGGGCCCAGCAGGATTAATGAAAAACTGTTTTTT. Translating it yields CSARGPSRINEKLFF. The chain combines TRBV20-1 with TRBJ1-4; D gene uncertain. Germline loops: CDR1 DFQATT, CDR2 SNEGSKA (reference sequence). CDR3 length: 15 residues. The ends were cut back, 1 base at V and 4 bases at J, with 13 bases in the middle.

This clonotype was seen repeatedly, ten times or more. This rearrangement joins TRBV7-2 to TRBJ1-1; 10 bases align to TRBD1. J lost 0 bases, V lost 5 bases, and 6 bases had no gene match. The CDR3 spans 16 residues. CDR1 is SGHTA, CDR2 FQGNSA, per germline. CDR3 residues: CASSLGQGWMNTEAFF. Here the CDR3 DNA reads TGTGCCAGCAGCCTGGGACAGGGGTGGATGAACACTGAAGCTTTCTTT.

This clonotype occurred many times. This chain links TRBV11-2 with TRBJ2-5; TRBD2 is a possible D gene (5 bases). Trimming stripped 4 bases from V and 4 bases from J, with 16 bases between. CDR1 and CDR2 from the germline V gene are SGHAT and FQNNGV. This CDR3 has 15 amino acids. DNA for the CDR3: TGTGCCAGCAGCTCCCGGACTCAAGTCGTAGAGACCCAGTACTTC. Amino acids: CASSSRTQVVETQYF.

This clonotype was seen a few times. The V gene is TRBV11-2, the J gene TRBJ2-1; D unclear. Trimming removed 4 bases at V and 10 bases at J, with 11 bases between. Germline CDR1 and CDR2: SGHAT and FQNNGV. The CDR3 is 12 amino acids. CDR3 nucleotides: TGTGCCAGCAGCTCGCCCCGCCAGGAGCAGTTCTTC. Protein sequence: CASSSPRQEQFF.

This clonotype has ten or more counts. The J gene is TRBJ1-5, the V gene TRBV30, with TRBD1 matching 10 bases. With 5 bases clipped from V and 6 bases from J, the junction kept 4 bases outside the gene matches. This CDR3 has 13 residues. The germline gives CDR1 GTSNPN, CDR2 SVGIG (reference sequence). The CDR3 loop is CAWDRGRGQPQHF. CDR3 in DNA: TGTGCCTGGGACAGGGGGCGCGGTCAGCCCCAGCATTTT.

V is TRBV25-1 and J is TRBJ2-7; unclear D gene. CDR1 and CDR2 from the germline V gene are MGHDK and SYGVNS. V lost 1 base, J lost 0 bases, and 10 bases lay in between. This CDR3 spans 15 amino acids. CDR3 bases: TGTGCCAGCAGTGAATTGTCTTGGTACTCCTACGAGCAGTACTTC. This codes for CASSELSWYSYEQYF.

This clonotype appeared a few times. J is TRBJ2-4 and V is TRBV27, with a tentative D call TRBD2 (6 bases). The CDR3 is 13 residues long. Trimming left V 9 bases short and J 1 base short, with 10 bases between. Germline loops: CDR1 MNHEY, CDR2 SMNVEV (reference sequence). The CDR3: CASRESAKNIQYF. The CDR3 nucleotides are TGTGCCAGTCGGGAGTCGGCCAAAAACATTCAGTACTTC.

The rearrangement joins TRBV7-2 to TRBJ2-5, with D perhaps matching TRBD1 or TRBD2 (5 bases each). The CDR3 spans 16 residues. Trimming took 2 bases from V and 5 from J, leaving 18 bases between them. Germline V gives CDR1 SGHTA, CDR2 FQGNSA. DNA for the CDR3: TGTGCCAGCAGCTTAATAGCGCAGGGCCCCCAGGAGACCCAGTACTTC. It translates to CASSLIAQGPQETQYF.

The gene calls are TRBV12-3 or TRBV12-4 and TRBJ2-2; D possibly corresponds to TRBD2 (6 bases). The CDR3 is 14 amino acids. V dropped 5 bases and J dropped 3 bases, with 10 bases sitting between them. The DNA for the CDR3 is TGTGCCAGCAGTCAGCGGAGGGACACCGGGGAGCTGTTTTTT. It yields the protein CASSQRRDTGELFF.

Many counts were recorded for this clonotype. The chain has TRBV11-2 and TRBJ1-3, with D perhaps TRBD1 (5 bases). The V end lost 6 bases, the J end lost 0 bases, and 12 bases lay between the germline ends. Germline lookup yields CDR1 SGHAT and CDR2 FQNNGV. The length of the CDR3 is 15 residues. The CDR3: CASSLVGGSGNTIYF. The CDR3 nucleotides are TGTGCCAGCAGTTTGGTTGGGGGCTCTGGAAACACCATATATTTT.

V and J are TRBV7-2 and TRBJ1-1; D is uncertain. CDR3 length equals 15 residues. The germline V and J ends were trimmed by 1 base and 4 bases, with 13 bases remaining between them. Germline V gene data show CDR1 as SGHTA and CDR2 as FQGNSA. The CDR3: CASSLGEGGRTEAFF. The CDR3 DNA is TGTGCCAGCAGCTTAGGTGAGGGTGGGCGCACTGAAGCTTTCTTT. Drawing the rest from reference TRBV7-2 and TRBJ1-1, the complete variable domain is GAGVSQSPSNKVTEKGKDVELRCDPISGHTALYWYRQSLGQGLEFLIYFQGNSAPDKSGLPSDRFSAERTGGSVSTLTIQRTQQEDSAVYLCASSLGEGGRTEAFFGQGTRLTVV.

This clonotype was counted many times. This sequence joins TRBV10-3 and TRBJ2-7; 9 bases match TRBD2. V lost 3 bases and J lost 0; bases outside the gene matches: 6. The CDR3 runs 16 residues. The germline V gene has CDR1 ENHRY and CDR2 SYGVKD. The CDR3 loop reads CAISEPGLASSYEQYF. The CDR3, as DNA: TGTGCCATCAGTGAACCTGGACTAGCGAGCTCCTACGAGCAGTACTTC.

This clonotype showed up many times. The gene calls are TRBV7-2 and TRBJ2-6, with D unresolved. V was shortened by 5 bases and J by 2 bases, with 4 bases between the two germline ends. The CDR3 covers 13 residues. Germline values: CDR1 SGHTA, CDR2 FQGNSA. For the CDR3, the DNA is TGTGCCAGCAGCCCTACTGGGGCCAACGTCCTGACTTTC. This codes for CASSPTGANVLTF.

This clonotype was seen at least ten times. The chain recombines TRBV20-1 with TRBJ2-2; D not certain. The CDR3 extends over 14 amino acids. The V end was cut by 1 base, the J end by 6 bases, with 12 bases between. CDR1 DFQATT and CDR2 SNEGSKA come from the germline V gene (reference sequence). The CDR3 nucleotides read TGCAGTGCTAGAGCCCTCCTGGGTGCCGGGGAGCTGTTTTTT. Encoded protein: CSARALLGAGELFF.

This clonotype came up a few times. The CDR3 sequence is CSAERYSNQPQHF. In nucleotides, the CDR3 is TGCAGTGCTGAGCGGTATAGCAATCAGCCCCAGCATTTT. V and J are TRBV20-1 and TRBJ1-5, with D unclear. The CDR3 is 13 residues long. The ends were cut back, 5 bases at V and 0 bases at J, with 8 bases in the middle. Germline V CDR1 and CDR2: DFQATT, SNEGSKA (reference sequence).

The rearrangement uses TRBV5-4 and TRBJ2-3, with 9 bases matching TRBD2. V lost 7 bases to trimming and J lost 2 bases; unmatched junction nucleotides: 5. This CDR3 is 14 amino acids long. Germline lookup yields CDR1 SGHNT and CDR2 YYREEE (reference sequence). The CDR3, as DNA: TGTGCCAGCTTTCTAGCGGGACTCACAGATACGCAGTATTTT. It yields the protein CASFLAGLTDTQYF.

The gene calls are TRBV20-1 and TRBJ1-6, with D uncertain. The V end lost 6 bases, the J end lost 10 bases, and 19 bases lay between the germline ends. Germline V gene sequence: CDR1 DFQATT, CDR2 SNEGSKA (reference sequence). The CDR3 totals 14 residues. In DNA form, the CDR3 reads TGCAGTGCCGGAATCGTGCAAGACAAATCACCCCTCCACTTT. Translation gives CSAGIVQDKSPLHF.

The chain is built from TRBV9 and TRBJ2-1; 7 bases are shared with TRBD2. Trimming removed 0 bases from V and 9 bases from J; junction bases left unmatched: 12. CDR1 is SGDLS and CDR2 is YYNGEE in the germline V gene. The CDR3 length is 16 residues. CDR3 protein: CASSVDGLGDGGEQFF. The CDR3 DNA follows: TGTGCCAGCAGCGTAGATGGACTAGGAGATGGAGGTGAGCAGTTCTTC.

This rearrangement joins TRBV5-8 to TRBJ2-4; TRBD1 agrees at 8 bases. V shed 4 bases and J 0 bases; nucleotides not matched to a gene: 12. CDR1 and CDR2 (germline): SGHTS, YDEGEE. This CDR3 spans 18 amino acids. This CDR3 reads CASSVDRAERLAKNIQYF. In DNA, the CDR3 is TGTGCCAGCAGCGTGGACAGGGCTGAGCGGCTAGCCAAAAACATTCAGTACTTC.

This clonotype was observed many times. The chain has TRBV28 and TRBJ2-5; 7 positions match TRBD2. Germline-derived CDR1 and CDR2 are MDHEN and SYDVKM. There are 15 residues in the CDR3. Losses at the gene ends were 4 bases for V and 5 bases for J; bases not matched to a gene: 10. This chain's CDR3 is CASSSLGLNRETQYF. The CDR3, as DNA: TGTGCCAGCAGTTCTCTGGGACTAAACCGGGAGACCCAGTACTTC.

This clonotype was found many times. The V and J genes are TRBV11-1 and TRBJ2-1; the match to TRBD2 covers 13 bases. The germline V gene has CDR1 SGHAT and CDR2 FQDESV (reference sequence). V was clipped by 10 bases and J by 6 bases; unmatched bases: 9. CDR3 size: 15 residues. CDR3 residues: CATNLGLAGVNEQFF. The DNA of the CDR3 is TGTGCCACTAACCTAGGACTAGCGGGAGTCAATGAGCAGTTCTTC.

Ten or more counts support this clonotype. The chain has TRBV3-1 and TRBJ2-6; tentatively, D is TRBD1 or TRBD2 (5 bases each). The CDR3 is made up of 18 amino acids. Trimming took off 4 bases at V and 0 bases at J, with 16 bases between the two ends. The germline CDR1 and CDR2 sequences are LGHDT and YNNKEL (reference sequence). The CDR3 spells CASSPRWGPSSGANVLTF. The CDR3 region has the DNA TGTGCCAGCAGCCCAAGGTGGGGACCAAGCTCTGGGGCCAACGTCCTGACTTTC.

There are many counts of this clonotype. The V gene is TRBV5-8, the J gene TRBJ2-1; 12 nucleotides match TRBD2. Per the germline V gene, CDR1 is SGHTS and CDR2 is YDEGEE. The CDR3 has 16 residues. V trimming: 4 bases; J trimming: 7 bases; junction bases outside the gene matches: 9. The CDR3 coding sequence is TGTGCCAGCAGCCCCTCTTCTAGCGGGAGGGTGAATGAGCAGTTCTTC. Protein sequence: CASSPSSSGRVNEQFF.

This clonotype was seen only once. The chain joins TRBV7-3 to TRBJ2-1; 7 bases map to TRBD2. CDR1 SGHTA and CDR2 FQGTGA come from the germline V gene. V was pared by 1 base and J by 1 base, with 4 bases of the junction left unmatched. CDR3 length equals 16 residues. CDR3 coding DNA: TGTGCCAGCAGCTTAAGCGGGAGTGGGTCCTACAATGAGCAGTTCTTC. Translation: CASSLSGSGSYNEQFF.

In its sample, this clonotype was seen many times. The chain uses TRBV3-1 and TRBJ1-1, with D uncertain. CDR1 LGHDT and CDR2 YNNKEL come from the germline V gene (reference sequence). CDR3 length: 14 amino acids. V shed 0 bases and J shed 3 bases, with 8 bases lying between them. This CDR3 is CASSQEVGYTEAFF. The CDR3 region has the DNA TGTGCCAGCAGCCAAGAGGTAGGGTACACTGAAGCTTTCTTT.

The chain carries TRBV12-3 or TRBV12-4 and TRBJ2-7, with 8 bases aligning to TRBD1. V was pared by 6 bases and J by 6 bases, with 10 bases of the junction left unmatched. The CDR3 is 14 residues long. CDR3 sequence: CASSVRQGSGEQYF. In DNA form, the CDR3 reads TGTGCCAGCAGCGTGAGACAGGGGTCTGGCGAGCAGTACTTC.

This clonotype was detected many times. The chain uses TRBV7-8 and TRBJ2-7, with D possibly being TRBD2 (5 bases). Between the trimmed V and J ends, which lost 6 bases and 3 bases, there was a span of 18 bases. In germline, CDR1 is SGHVS, CDR2 FQNEAQ. The CDR3 has 15 amino acids. CDR3 DNA sequence: TGTGCCAGCAGAACCCGAGGGAAGCCGAACTACGAGCAGTACTTC. As protein: CASRTRGKPNYEQYF.